The following is a T cell receptor (beta chain) sequence with its context. The antigen remains undetermined. As to treatment: roughly 11-day PBMC culture with coronavirus spike peptide pools or control peptides (ViraFEST assay). This sample was taken from a study of vaccination and CD4 T cells after COVID-19. Study details: Testing by nasal swab PCR showed convalescent patients to be SARS-CoV-2 positive; nine were mild and one was severe. Blood was drawn a median around 71 days post second dose, range 14 to 241.

Cultured CD4+ T cell DNA was sequenced using the Oncomine TCR Beta short-read assay. Via MiXCR, TCRdb re-called the PCR reads, giving one row per CDR3 protein. This sample has around 20,000 distinct CDR3 sequences; over 20% occur once, and the top ten carry about a tenth. Per the germline V gene, CDR1 is SGHTS and CDR2 is YDEGEE. The J segment lost 4 bases and the V segment lost 3 bases, leaving 6 bases of the junction unmatched. This CDR3 has 15 residues. The clonotype was recovered from a human donor with COVID-19. Sequenced sample: cultured CD4+ T cells from blood. The chain couples TRBV5-8 to TRBJ1-2; 10 bases fit TRBD1. The CDR3 DNA reads TGTGCCAGCAGCTCCGGACAGGGGGGCGGCTATGGCTACACCTTC. Translating it yields CASSSGQGGGYGYTF. The whole variable domain, filled in from reference TRBV5-8 and TRBJ1-2, reads EAGVTQSPTHLIKTRGQQATLRCSPISGHTSVYWYQQALGLGLQFLLWYDEGEERNRGNFPPRFSGRQFPNYSSELNVNALELEDSALYLCASSSGQGGGYGYTFGSGTRLTVV.